The 8 T cell receptor beta chains reported below all come from one sample, sequenced in a study of read filtering for tumor transcriptome and immune sequencing. The library was built from about 370 ng RNA with molecular barcoded adaptors for alpha/delta and beta/gamma chains. In TCRdb, the reads were re-called with MiXCR into one record per CDR3 protein. This table has over 50,000 distinct CDR3 sequences, around 20% appearing once. Sequenced input: a population of CD138-negative cells sorted from bone marrow. These TCRs come from a donor aged 40 or over with multiple myeloma.

This clonotype occurred many times. The chain is built from TRBV10-2 and TRBJ2-2; D gene uncertain. Trimming left V 3 bases short and J 0 bases short, with 11 bases between. Per the germline V gene, CDR1 is WSHSY and CDR2 is SAAADI. The CDR3 runs to 16 residues. CDR3 bases: TGCGCCAGCAGTGAATATTTCAGAGCGAACACCGGGGAGCTGTTTTTT. Translated: CASSEYFRANTGELFF.

Many counts were recorded for this clonotype. V and J are TRBV19 and TRBJ1-5, with 8 nucleotides matching TRBD1. The ends lost 6 bases at V and 8 bases at J; junction bases unmatched: 9. There are 14 residues in the CDR3. Germline V gene lookup returns CDR1 LNHDA and CDR2 SQIVND (reference sequence). DNA of the CDR3: TGTGCCAGTAGCATGGGACAGGAAAGAAAGCCCCAGCATTTT. Residues: CASSMGQERKPQHF.

This clonotype occurred many times. The rearrangement joins TRBV19 to TRBJ2-1, with TRBD2 identical over 11 bases. Germline V lookup: CDR1 LNHDA, CDR2 SQIVND (reference sequence). V was pared by 7 bases and J by 7 bases, with 6 bases of the junction left unmatched. The CDR3 is 14 amino acids. The CDR3, as DNA: TGTGCCAGTAACCCTGTAGCGGGGGGGAATGAGCAGTTCTTC. Its protein product is CASNPVAGGNEQFF.

Details on this clonotype: The likely explanation is a read error, given a far larger clone one base away. The chain links TRBV7-2 to TRBJ2-5, with 8 bases identical to TRBD2. The CDR3 length is 15 residues. With 3 bases clipped from V and 5 bases from J, the junction kept 8 bases outside the gene matches. Germline V gene lookup returns CDR1 SGHTA and CDR2 FQGNSA. The CDR3 reads CASSFYGGAGETQYF. CDR3 bases: TGTGCCAGCAGCTTCTACGGGGGGGCCGGTGAGACCCAGTACTTC.

This clonotype appeared many times. The J gene is TRBJ1-1, the V gene TRBV12-3 or TRBV12-4, with TRBD1 as a possible D gene (5 bases). The ends were cut back, 3 bases at V and 0 bases at J, with 11 bases in the middle. The CDR3 has 15 residues. CDR3 loop: CASSFEGLMNTEAFF. The CDR3 DNA is TGTGCCAGCAGTTTCGAGGGGCTCATGAACACTGAAGCTTTCTTT.

J is TRBJ2-3 and V is TRBV6-5; 10 positions agree with TRBD1. The V gene end was trimmed by 7 bases and the J gene end by 5 bases; junction bases not matched to a gene: 9. This CDR3 contains 15 residues. Germline V gene sequence: CDR1 MNHEY, CDR2 SVGAGI. CDR3 in DNA: TGTGCCAGCACTAATCCGGGACAGGGGAAAGATACGCAGTATTTT. The encoded protein is CASTNPGQGKDTQYF.

This clonotype has a count of ten or more. The chain carries TRBV5-1 and TRBJ2-1; TRBD2 matches at 14 bases. V lost 4 bases and J lost 4; bases outside the gene matches: 7. The germline CDR1 and CDR2 sequences are SGHRS and YFSETQ. The CDR3 consists of 17 residues. The CDR3 DNA is TGCGCCAGCAGCAGGGGACTAGCGGGAGACGGGTACAATGAGCAGTTCTTC. It codes for CASSRGLAGDGYNEQFF.

This clonotype was detected many times. The CDR3 sequence: CATSSLAGIDNEQFF. CDR3 in DNA: TGTGCCACCTCCAGCCTAGCGGGGATCGACAATGAGCAGTTCTTC. The chain uses TRBV24-1 and TRBJ2-1, with 9 bases matching TRBD2. Germline-derived CDR1 and CDR2 are KGHDR and SFDVKD. The CDR3 sequence is 15 residues long. V lost 9 bases to trimming and J lost 5 bases; unmatched junction nucleotides: 10.